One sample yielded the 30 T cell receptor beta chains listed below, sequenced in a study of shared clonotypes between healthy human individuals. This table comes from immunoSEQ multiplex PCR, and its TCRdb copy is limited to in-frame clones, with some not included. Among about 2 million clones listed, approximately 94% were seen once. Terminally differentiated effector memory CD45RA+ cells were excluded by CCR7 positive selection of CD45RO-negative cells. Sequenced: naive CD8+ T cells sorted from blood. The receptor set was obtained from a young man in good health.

CDR3 region: CASSSDRGQSYTDTQYF. The CDR3, as DNA: TGTGCCAGCAGCTCTGACAGGGGGCAGAGTTATACAGATACGCAGTATTTT. The V call is TRBV11-2, the J call TRBJ2-3; 10 bases align to TRBD1. The V gene's germline CDR1 is SGHAT and CDR2 FQNNGV. V dropped 4 bases and J dropped 3; count of bases not matched to a gene: 10. There are 17 residues in the CDR3.

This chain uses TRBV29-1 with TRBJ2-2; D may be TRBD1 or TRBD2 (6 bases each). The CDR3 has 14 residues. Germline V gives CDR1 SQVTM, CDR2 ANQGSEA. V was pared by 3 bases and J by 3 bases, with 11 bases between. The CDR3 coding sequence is TGCAGCGTTGATAACAGGGAGGACACCGGGGAGCTGTTTTTT. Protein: CSVDNREDTGELFF.

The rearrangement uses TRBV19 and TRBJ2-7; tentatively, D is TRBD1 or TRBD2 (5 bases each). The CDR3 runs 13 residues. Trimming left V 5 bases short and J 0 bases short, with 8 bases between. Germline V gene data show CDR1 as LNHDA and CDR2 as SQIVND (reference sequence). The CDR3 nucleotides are TGTGCCAGTAGTGTCGGGACCTCCTACGAGCAGTACTTC. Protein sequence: CASSVGTSYEQYF.

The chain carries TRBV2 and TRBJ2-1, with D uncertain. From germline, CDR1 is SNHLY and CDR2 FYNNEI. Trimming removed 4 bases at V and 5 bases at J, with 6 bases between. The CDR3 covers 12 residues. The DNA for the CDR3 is TGTGCCAGCAGTGTCAGCCACAATGAGCAGTTCTTC. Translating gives CASSVSHNEQFF.

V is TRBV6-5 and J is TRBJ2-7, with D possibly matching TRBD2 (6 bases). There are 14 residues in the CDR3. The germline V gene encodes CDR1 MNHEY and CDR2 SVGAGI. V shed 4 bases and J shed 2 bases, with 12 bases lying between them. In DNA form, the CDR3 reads TGTGCCAGCAGTTCATTGTCGGGGGCCTACGAGCAGTACTTC. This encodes CASSSLSGAYEQYF.

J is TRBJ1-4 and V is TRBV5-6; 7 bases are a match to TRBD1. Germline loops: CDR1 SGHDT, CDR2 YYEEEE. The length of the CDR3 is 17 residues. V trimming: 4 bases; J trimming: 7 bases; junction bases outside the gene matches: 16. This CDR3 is CASSPAPQTGKGEKLFF. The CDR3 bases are TGTGCCAGCAGCCCAGCCCCTCAGACAGGGAAAGGTGAAAAACTGTTTTTT. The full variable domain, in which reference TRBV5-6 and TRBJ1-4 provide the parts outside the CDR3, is DAGVTQSPTHLIKTRGQQVTLRCSPKSGHDTVSWYQQALGQGPQFIFQYYEEEERQRGNFPDRFSGHQFPNYSSELNVNALLLGDSALYLCASSPAPQTGKGEKLFFGSGTQLSVL.

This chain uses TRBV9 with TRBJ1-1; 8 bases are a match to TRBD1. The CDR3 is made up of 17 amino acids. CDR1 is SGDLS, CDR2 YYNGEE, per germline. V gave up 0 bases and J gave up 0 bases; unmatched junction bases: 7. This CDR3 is CASSVGDRGSMNTEAFF. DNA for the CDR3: TGTGCCAGCAGCGTAGGAGACAGGGGATCCATGAACACTGAAGCTTTCTTT. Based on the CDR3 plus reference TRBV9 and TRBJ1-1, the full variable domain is DSGVTQTPKHLITATGQRVTLRCSPRSGDLSVYWYQQSLDQGLQFLIQYYNGEERAKGNILERFSAQQFPDLHSELNLSSLELGDSALYFCASSVGDRGSMNTEAFFGQGTRLTVV.

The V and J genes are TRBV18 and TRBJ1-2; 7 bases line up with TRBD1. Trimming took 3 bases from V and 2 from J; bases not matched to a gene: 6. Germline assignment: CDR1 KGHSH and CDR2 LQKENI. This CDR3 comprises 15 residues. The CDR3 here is CASSPGGGENYGYTF. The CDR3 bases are TGTGCCAGCTCACCGGGAGGGGGCGAGAACTATGGCTACACCTTC.

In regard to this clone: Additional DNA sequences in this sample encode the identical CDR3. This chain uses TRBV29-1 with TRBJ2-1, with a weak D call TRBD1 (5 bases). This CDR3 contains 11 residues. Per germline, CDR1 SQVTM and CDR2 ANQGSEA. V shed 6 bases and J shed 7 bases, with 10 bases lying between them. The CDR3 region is CSVDIWNEQFF. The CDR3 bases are TGCAGCGTGGACATATGGAATGAGCAGTTCTTC.

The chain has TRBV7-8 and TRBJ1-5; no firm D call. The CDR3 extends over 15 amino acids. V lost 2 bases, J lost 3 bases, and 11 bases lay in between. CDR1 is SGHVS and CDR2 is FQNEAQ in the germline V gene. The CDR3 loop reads CASSLYKADNQPQHF. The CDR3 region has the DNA TGTGCCAGCAGCTTATATAAAGCAGACAATCAGCCCCAGCATTTT.

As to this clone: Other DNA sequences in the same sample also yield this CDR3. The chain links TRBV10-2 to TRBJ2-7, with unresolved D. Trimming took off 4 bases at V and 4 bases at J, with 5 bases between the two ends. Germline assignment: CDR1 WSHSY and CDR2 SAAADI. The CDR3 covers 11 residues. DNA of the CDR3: TGCGCCAGCAGTGGTACTTACGAGCAGTACTTC. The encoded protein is CASSGTYEQYF.

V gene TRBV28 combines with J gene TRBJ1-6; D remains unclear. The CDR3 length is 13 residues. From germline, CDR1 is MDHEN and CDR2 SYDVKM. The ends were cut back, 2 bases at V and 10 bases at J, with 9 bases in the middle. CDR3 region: CASSLTIGSPLHF. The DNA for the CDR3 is TGTGCCAGCAGTTTAACGATTGGGTCACCCCTCCACTTT.

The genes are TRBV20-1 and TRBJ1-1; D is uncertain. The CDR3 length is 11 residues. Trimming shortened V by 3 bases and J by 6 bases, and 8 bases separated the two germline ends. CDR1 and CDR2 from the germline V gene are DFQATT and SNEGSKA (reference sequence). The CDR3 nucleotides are TGCAGTGCTAGCTTGAAGTCTGAAGCTTTCTTT. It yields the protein CSASLKSEAFF.

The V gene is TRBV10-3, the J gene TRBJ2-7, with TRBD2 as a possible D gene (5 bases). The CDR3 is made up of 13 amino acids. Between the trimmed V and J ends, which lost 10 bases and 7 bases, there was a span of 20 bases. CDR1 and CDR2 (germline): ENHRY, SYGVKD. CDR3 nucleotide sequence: TGTGCCACCTCCCCGGACTTTCCTTTAGAGCAGTACTTC. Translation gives CATSPDFPLEQYF.

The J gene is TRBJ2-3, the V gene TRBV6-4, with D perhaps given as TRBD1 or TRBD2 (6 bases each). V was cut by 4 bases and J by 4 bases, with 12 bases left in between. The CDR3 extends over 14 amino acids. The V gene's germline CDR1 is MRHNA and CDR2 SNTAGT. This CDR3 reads CASSVAGEADTQYF. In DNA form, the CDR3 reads TGTGCCAGCAGTGTGGCAGGGGAGGCAGATACGCAGTATTTT.

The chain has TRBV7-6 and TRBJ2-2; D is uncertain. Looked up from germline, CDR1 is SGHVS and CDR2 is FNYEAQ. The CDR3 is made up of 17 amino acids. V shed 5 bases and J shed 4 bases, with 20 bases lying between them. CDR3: CASSPLVGMSSTGELFF. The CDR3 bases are TGTGCCAGCAGCCCCCTGGTTGGGATGTCCTCCACCGGGGAGCTGTTTTTT.

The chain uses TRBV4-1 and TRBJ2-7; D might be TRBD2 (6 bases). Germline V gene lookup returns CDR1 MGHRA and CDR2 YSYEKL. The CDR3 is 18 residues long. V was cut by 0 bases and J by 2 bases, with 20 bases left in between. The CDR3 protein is CASSQDLGPGLGTYEQYF. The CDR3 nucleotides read TGCGCCAGCAGCCAAGATCTTGGCCCGGGACTCGGTACCTACGAGCAGTACTTC.

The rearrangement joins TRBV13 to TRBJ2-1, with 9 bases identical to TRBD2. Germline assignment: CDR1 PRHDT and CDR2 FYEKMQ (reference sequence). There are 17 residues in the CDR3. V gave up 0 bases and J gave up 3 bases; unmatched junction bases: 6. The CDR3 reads CASSLGLAGLNYNEQFF. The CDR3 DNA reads TGTGCCAGCAGCTTAGGGCTAGCGGGACTTAACTACAATGAGCAGTTCTTC.

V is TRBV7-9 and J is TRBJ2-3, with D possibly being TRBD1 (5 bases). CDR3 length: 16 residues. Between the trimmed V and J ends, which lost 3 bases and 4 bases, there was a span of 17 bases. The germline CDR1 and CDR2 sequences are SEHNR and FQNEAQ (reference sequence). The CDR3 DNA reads TGTGCCAGCAGCTTTGTTTCGGGCTGGGGCGCAGATACGCAGTATTTT. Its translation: CASSFVSGWGADTQYF.

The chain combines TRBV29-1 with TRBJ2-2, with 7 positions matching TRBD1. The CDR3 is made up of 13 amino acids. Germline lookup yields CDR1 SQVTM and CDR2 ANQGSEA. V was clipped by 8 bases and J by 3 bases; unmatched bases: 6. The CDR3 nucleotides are TGCAGCTCTCGGGACAGAGACACCGGGGAGCTGTTTTTT. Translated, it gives CSSRDRDTGELFF.

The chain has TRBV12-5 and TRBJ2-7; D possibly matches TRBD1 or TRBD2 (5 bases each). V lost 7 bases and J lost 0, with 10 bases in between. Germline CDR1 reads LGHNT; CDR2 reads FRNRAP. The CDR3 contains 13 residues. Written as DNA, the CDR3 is TGTGCTAGTGAGGCAGGGACCTCCTACGAGCAGTACTTC. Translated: CASEAGTSYEQYF.

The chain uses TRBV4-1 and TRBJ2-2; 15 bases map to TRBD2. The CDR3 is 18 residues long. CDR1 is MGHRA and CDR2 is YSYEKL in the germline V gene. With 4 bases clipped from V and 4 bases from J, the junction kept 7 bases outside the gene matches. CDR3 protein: CASSPGLAGGLVTGELFF. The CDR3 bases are TGCGCCAGCAGCCCCGGACTAGCGGGGGGGCTGGTCACCGGGGAGCTGTTTTTT.

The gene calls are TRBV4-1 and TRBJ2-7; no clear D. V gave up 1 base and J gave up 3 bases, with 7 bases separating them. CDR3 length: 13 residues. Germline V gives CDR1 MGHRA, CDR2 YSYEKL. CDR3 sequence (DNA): TGCGCCAGCAGCCAAGGCAAGGTCTACGAGCAGTACTTC. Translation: CASSQGKVYEQYF.

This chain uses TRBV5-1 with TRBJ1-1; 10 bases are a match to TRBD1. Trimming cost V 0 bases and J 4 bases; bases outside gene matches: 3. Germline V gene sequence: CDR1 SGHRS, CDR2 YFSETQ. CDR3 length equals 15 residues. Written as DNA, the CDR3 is TGCGCCAGCAGCTTGGCCGGGACAGGGGTCACTGAAGCTTTCTTT. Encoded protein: CASSLAGTGVTEAFF.

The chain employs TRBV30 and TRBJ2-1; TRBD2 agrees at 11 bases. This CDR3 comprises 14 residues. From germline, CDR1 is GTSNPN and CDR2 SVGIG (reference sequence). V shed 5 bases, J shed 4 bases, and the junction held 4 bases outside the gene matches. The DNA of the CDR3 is TGTGCCTGGCCTAGCGGGAGGTATTACAATGAGCAGTTCTTC. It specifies CAWPSGRYYNEQFF.

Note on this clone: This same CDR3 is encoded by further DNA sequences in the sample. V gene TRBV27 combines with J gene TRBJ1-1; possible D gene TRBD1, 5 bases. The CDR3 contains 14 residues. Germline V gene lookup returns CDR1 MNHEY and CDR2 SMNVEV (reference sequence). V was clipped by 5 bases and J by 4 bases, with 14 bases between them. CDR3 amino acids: CASSITGGGTEAFF. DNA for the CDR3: TGTGCCAGCAGTATAACAGGCGGAGGCACTGAAGCTTTCTTT.

CDR3 in amino acids: CASSSDREGRTEAFF. The CDR3 coding sequence is TGTGCCAGCAGTTCGGACCGGGAGGGGCGAACTGAAGCTTTCTTT. The V and J genes are TRBV28 and TRBJ1-1; perhaps TRBD1 as D (5 bases). Germline V gene lookup returns CDR1 MDHEN and CDR2 SYDVKM. The CDR3 runs to 15 residues. The V end was cut by 4 bases, the J end by 5 bases, with 17 bases between.

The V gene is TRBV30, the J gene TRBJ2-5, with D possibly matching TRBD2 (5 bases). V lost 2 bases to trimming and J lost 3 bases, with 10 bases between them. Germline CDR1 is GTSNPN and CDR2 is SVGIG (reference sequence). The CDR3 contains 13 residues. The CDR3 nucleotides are TGTGCCTGGAGTACCGTCGGGGAAGAGACCCAGTACTTC. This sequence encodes CAWSTVGEETQYF. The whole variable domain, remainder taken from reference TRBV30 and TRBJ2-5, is SQTIHQWPATLVQPVGSPLSLECTVEGTSNPNLYWYRQAAGRGLQLLFYSVGIGQISSEVPQNLSASRPQDRQFILSSKKLLLSDSGFYLCAWSTVGEETQYFGPGTRLLVL.

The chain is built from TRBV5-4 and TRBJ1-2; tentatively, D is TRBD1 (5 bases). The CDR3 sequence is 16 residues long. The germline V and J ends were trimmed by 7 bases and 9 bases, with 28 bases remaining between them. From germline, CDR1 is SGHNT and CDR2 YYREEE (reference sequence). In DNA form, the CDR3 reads TGTGCCAGCGGGGTCATACTCGGCCCCCAGGGTGTTAGCTACACCTTC. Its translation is CASGVILGPQGVSYTF.

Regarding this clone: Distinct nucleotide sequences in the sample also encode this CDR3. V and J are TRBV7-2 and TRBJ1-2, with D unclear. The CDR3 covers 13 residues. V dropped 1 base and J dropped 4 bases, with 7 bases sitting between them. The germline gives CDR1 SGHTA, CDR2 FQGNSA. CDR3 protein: CASSLDPGYGYTF. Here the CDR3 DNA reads TGTGCCAGCAGCTTAGATCCAGGCTATGGCTACACCTTC. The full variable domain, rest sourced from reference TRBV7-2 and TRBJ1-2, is GAGVSQSPSNKVTEKGKDVELRCDPISGHTALYWYRQSLGQGLEFLIYFQGNSAPDKSGLPSDRFSAERTGGSVSTLTIQRTQQEDSAVYLCASSLDPGYGYTFGSGTRLTVV.